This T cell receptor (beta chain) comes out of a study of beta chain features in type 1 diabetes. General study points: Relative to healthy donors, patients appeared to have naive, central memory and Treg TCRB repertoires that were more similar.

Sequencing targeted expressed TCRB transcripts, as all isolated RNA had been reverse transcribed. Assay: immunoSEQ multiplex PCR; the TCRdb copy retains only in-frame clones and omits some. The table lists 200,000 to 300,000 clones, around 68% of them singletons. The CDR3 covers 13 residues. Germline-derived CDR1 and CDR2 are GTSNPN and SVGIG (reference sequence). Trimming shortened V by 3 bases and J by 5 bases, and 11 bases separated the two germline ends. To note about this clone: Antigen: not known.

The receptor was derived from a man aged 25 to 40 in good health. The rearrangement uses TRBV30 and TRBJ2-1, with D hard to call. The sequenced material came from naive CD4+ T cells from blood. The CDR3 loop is CAWSRRKNNEQFF. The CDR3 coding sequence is TGTGCCTGGAGCCGAAGGAAAAACAATGAGCAGTTCTTC.